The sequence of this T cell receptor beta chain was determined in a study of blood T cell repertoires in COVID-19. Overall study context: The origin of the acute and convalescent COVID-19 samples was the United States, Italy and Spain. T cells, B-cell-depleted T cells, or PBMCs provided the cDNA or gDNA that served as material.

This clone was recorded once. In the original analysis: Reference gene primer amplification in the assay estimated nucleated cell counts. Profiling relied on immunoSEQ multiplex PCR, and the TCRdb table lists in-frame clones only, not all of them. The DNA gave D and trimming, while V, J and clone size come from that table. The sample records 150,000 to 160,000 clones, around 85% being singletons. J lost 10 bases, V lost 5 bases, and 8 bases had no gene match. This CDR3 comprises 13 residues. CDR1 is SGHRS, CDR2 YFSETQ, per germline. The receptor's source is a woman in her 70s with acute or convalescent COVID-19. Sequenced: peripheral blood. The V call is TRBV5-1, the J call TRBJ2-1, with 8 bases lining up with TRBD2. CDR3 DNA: TGCGCCAGCAGTCAGGAGCGGGGGCCCGAGCAGTTCTTC. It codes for CASSQERGPEQFF. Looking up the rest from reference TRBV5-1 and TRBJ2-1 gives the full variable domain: KAGVTQTPRYLIKTRGQQVTLSCSPISGHRSVSWYQQTPGQGLQFLFEYFSETQRNKGNFPGRFSGRQFSNSRSEMNVSTLELGDSALYLCASSQERGPEQFFGPGTRLTVL.